This T cell receptor beta chain came from a study of T cells in Graves' hyperthyroidism and ophthalmopathy. On the study more broadly: Peripheral blood was taken when the disease was first diagnosed, before any treatment began.

Amplification yielded TCR beta CDR3 regions, with RNA transcripts as the source. HTBI primers were employed in a first-round RT-PCR of the TCR CDR3. Each CDR3 protein is one row after TCRdb ran MiXCR on the multiplex PCR reads. This sample has 700,000 or so distinct CDR3 sequences, with around 13% found just once. Diagnostic assessment was based on clinical symptoms, serum thyroxine and TRAb, thyroid ultrasound and orbital computed tomography. V gave up 2 bases and J gave up 4 bases; unmatched junction bases: 7. From germline, CDR1 is SGHTA and CDR2 FQGTGA. The CDR3 is made up of 15 amino acids. The rearrangement uses TRBV7-3 and TRBJ2-7; TRBD1 agrees at 8 bases. The sequencing sample was made of blood. This TCR derives from a woman aged 50 to 65 with Graves' ophthalmopathy. CDR3 residues: CASSLRAGGVYEQYF. In nucleotides, the CDR3 is TGTGCCAGCAGCTTACGGGCAGGGGGCGTGTACGAGCAGTACTTC.